This T cell receptor (beta chain) was sequenced during a study of human T cells and chemical hapten exposure. A single record per CDR3 protein comes from TCRdb applying MiXCR to the RACE reads. The repertoire has 350,000 to 400,000 distinct CDR3 sequences, 4% to 6% of them found once; the top ten carry 2.5% to 3%. Stated time point: pre-sensitization, week 0. The treatment is: therapeutic diphenylcyclopropenone sensitization with weekly scalp DPC. This CDR3 has 14 amino acids. V shed 3 bases and J shed 0 bases, with 6 bases lying between them. Germline CDR1 and CDR2: SGHAT and FQNNGV. The starting material was whole blood, obtained in connection with sensitization to the hapten diphenylcyclopropenone (DPC). The gene calls are TRBV11-2 and TRBJ2-4, with D perhaps given as TRBD1 or TRBD2 (5 bases each). The sequence was collected from a woman aged 50 to 65 with alopecia areata. Some clones in this sample may be carry-over from other donors' samples. The CDR3 sequence: CASSFGGAKNIQYF. The DNA of the CDR3 is TGTGCCAGCAGCTTTGGGGGAGCCAAAAACATTCAGTACTTC. Using reference TRBV11-2 and TRBJ2-4 for the parts outside the CDR3, the full variable domain is EAGVAQSPRYKIIEKRQSVAFWCNPISGHATLYWYQQILGQGPKLLIQFQNNGVVDDSQLPKDRFSAERLKGVDSTLKIQPAKLEDSAVYLCASSFGGAKNIQYFGAGTRLSVL.